The 12 T cell receptor beta chains given below trace back to one sample, sequenced in a study of cytotoxic CD8 clonotypes in ibrutinib-treated CLL. The method was immunoSEQ multiplex PCR; TCRdb's version includes in-frame clones alone and lacks a portion of them. Counted here are about 330,000 clones, 60% to 80% occurring once; the ten biggest clones make up roughly 6.7%. The sample was PBMCs, taken after 36 months of ibrutinib treatment. The receptors were sampled from a human donor with chronic lymphocytic leukemia.

This sequence joins TRBV19 and TRBJ2-1, with TRBD2 as a possible D gene (6 bases). Trimming pared 4 bases from V and 4 bases from J, leaving 17 bases between. Germline V lookup: CDR1 LNHDA, CDR2 SQIVND (reference sequence). This CDR3 has 16 residues. CDR3 DNA sequence: TGTGCCAGTAGTACCCCGGGTCTGGAGGGGTACAATGAGCAGTTCTTC. It yields the protein CASSTPGLEGYNEQFF. The complete variable domain, with remaining parts taken from reference TRBV19 and TRBJ2-1, reads DGGITQSPKYLFRKEGQNVTLSCEQNLNHDAMYWYRQDPGQGLRLIYYSQIVNDFQKGDIAEGYSVSREKKESFPLTVTSAQKNPTAFYLCASSTPGLEGYNEQFFGPGTRLTVL.

This clone was detected only once. The rearrangement links TRBV9 to TRBJ1-6; the D gene is possibly TRBD1 (6 bases). Germline values: CDR1 SGDLS, CDR2 YYNGEE. With 3 bases removed from V and 6 bases from J, the gap between germline ends came to 10 bases. CDR3 length equals 14 residues. The CDR3 loop reads CASSGTGFNSPLHF. The CDR3 DNA reads as TGTGCCAGCAGCGGAACAGGGTTTAATTCACCCCTCCACTTT.

This chain connects TRBV28 to TRBJ1-2; D may be TRBD1 (6 bases). This CDR3 is built from 13 residues. Germline V lookup: CDR1 MDHEN, CDR2 SYDVKM. Trimming stripped 10 bases from V and 7 bases from J, with 19 bases between. CDR3 sequence reads: CATATSDSRGYTF. CDR3 DNA sequence: TGTGCCACCGCGACTTCGGACAGTCGTGGCTACACCTTC.

This clone showed up just a few times. V and J are TRBV28 and TRBJ2-7; D gene ambiguous. The CDR3 sequence is 13 residues long. V was clipped by 3 bases and J by 7 bases, with 13 bases between them. CDR1 MDHEN and CDR2 SYDVKM come from the germline V gene. CDR3 sequence reads: CASSLAHVGEQYF. CDR3 nucleotides: TGTGCCAGCAGTTTGGCGCATGTTGGGGAGCAGTACTTC.

This clone was counted a few times. Given the absence of the conserved phenylalanine or tryptophan at the CDR3 end, a read error is likely. The limits of the CDR3 on the DNA are not certain, so only TCRdb's listed CDR3 is given. The chain couples TRBV27 to TRBJ1-2; no check of the table's D call, TRBD1, against the DNA was made. Germline CDR1 reads MNHEY; CDR2 reads SMNVEV (reference sequence). The CDR3 is 14 residues long, ends included. The CDR3 spells CASAVGPGQGRRWD.

The chain has TRBV28 and TRBJ2-1; TRBD2 is a possible D gene (6 bases). The CDR3 covers 13 residues. Germline-derived CDR1 and CDR2 are MDHEN and SYDVKM. V gave up 8 bases and J gave up 6 bases, with 14 bases separating them. The DNA of the CDR3 is TGTGCCAGCGGGCGGGACCCTCCCAATGAGCAGTTCTTC. It encodes CASGRDPPNEQFF. Full variable domain (missing parts from reference TRBV28 and TRBJ2-1): DVKVTQSSRYLVKRTGEKVFLECVQDMDHENMFWYRQDPGLGLRLIYFSYDVKMKEKGDIPEGYSVSREKKERFSLILESASTNQTSMYLCASGRDPPNEQFFGPGTRLTVL.

V gene TRBV6-1 combines with J gene TRBJ2-7; maybe TRBD2 (5 bases). This CDR3 region has 14 residues. Trimming pared 4 bases from V and 5 bases from J, leaving 15 bases between. Germline values: CDR1 MNHNS, CDR2 SASEGT. CDR3 region: CASSGLSPGNEQYF. The CDR3 coding sequence is TGTGCCAGCAGTGGGTTGTCCCCGGGGAACGAGCAGTACTTC.

The sample holds one count of this clone. The chain has TRBV27 and TRBJ2-5; 8 nucleotides line up with TRBD2. Germline V CDR1 and CDR2: MNHEY, SMNVEV (reference sequence). This CDR3 is 15 amino acids long. Germline trimming cut 1 base from V and 2 bases from J; bases unmatched to any gene: 3. The CDR3 here is CASSLWSGGQETQYF. The CDR3 DNA reads as TGTGCCAGCAGTTTATGGTCGGGAGGGCAAGAGACCCAGTACTTC.

Only a few counts were recorded for this clone. The chain carries TRBV5-1 and TRBJ2-7; D uncertain. The CDR3 loop spans 13 amino acids. Germline CDR1 is SGHRS and CDR2 is YFSETQ. The V gene lost 5 bases and the J gene lost 6 bases, with 15 bases spanning the gap. CDR3 amino acids: CASRQDHRPEQYF. The CDR3 DNA follows: TGCGCCAGCAGGCAGGACCACCGCCCCGAGCAGTACTTC.

The rearrangement joins TRBV6-5 to TRBJ1-3; D perhaps matches TRBD1 (5 bases). CDR3 length: 14 residues. The V gene's germline CDR1 is MNHEY and CDR2 SVGAGI. Trimming removed 6 bases from V and 4 bases from J, with 13 bases in between. For the CDR3, the DNA is TGTGCCAGCAGCCAGGGTTCACTGGGAAACACCATATATTTT. Protein: CASSQGSLGNTIYF.

V usage is TRBV6-4 and J usage is TRBJ1-5; no clear D. Per the germline V gene, CDR1 is MRHNA and CDR2 is SNTAGT. Trimming shortened V by 5 bases and J by 6 bases, and 11 bases separated the two germline ends. The CDR3 is 13 amino acids. The CDR3 reads CASSSTVGQPQHF. The CDR3 region has the DNA TGTGCCAGCAGTTCAACTGTCGGTCAGCCCCAGCATTTT.

There are a few counts of this clone. The chain combines TRBV2 with TRBJ1-1; D is unresolved. The V gene lost 6 bases and the J gene lost 4 bases, with 3 bases spanning the gap. Germline lookup yields CDR1 SNHLY and CDR2 FYNNEI. The CDR3 spans 10 residues. DNA of the CDR3: TGTGCCAGCAGAGCCACTGAAGCTTTCTTT. It translates to CASRATEAFF.